This record looks at one T cell receptor beta chain sequence and its context. The data are from a study of monozygotic twins with inflammatory bowel disease. TCRdb processed the 5' RACE reads again and assigns one entry to each CDR3 protein, with no DNA. This table lists 400,000 to 500,000 distinct CDR3 sequences. The germline V gene encodes CDR1 SGHTA and CDR2 FQGNSA. CDR3 size: 19 residues. The sample taken for sequencing was blood. The sequence was obtained from a human donor with ulcerative colitis or Crohn's disease, or a healthy co-twin of an affected twin (not recorded which). V is TRBV7-2 and J is TRBJ2-1; TCRdb outputs TRBD2, but without DNA this stays unchecked. CDR3 residues: CASSRKAGGPGGRDNEQFF.